The rows below give T cell receptor beta chains drawn from one sample of a study of T cells in Graves' hyperthyroidism and ophthalmopathy. MiXCR, applied by TCRdb to the multiplex PCR reads, yields one record per CDR3 protein. This table holds 300,000 to 450,000 distinct CDR3 sequences, around 14% found once. Input material: blood. All receptors derive from a woman aged 55-70 years with Graves' hyperthyroidism. The conserved cysteine and the conserved F or W are not part of the CDR3 here. The D gene is left open where the match is weak.

v_call: TRBV11-3
d_call: -
j_call: TRBJ1-1
cdr3_aa: ASSLGGWGRRYTEAF

v_call: TRBV3-1
d_call: -
j_call: TRBJ2-6
cdr3_aa: ASSPRESGANVLT

v_call: TRBV7-2
d_call: -
j_call: TRBJ2-1
cdr3_aa: ASREPGSSYNEQF

v_call: TRBV11-1
d_call: -
j_call: TRBJ1-1
cdr3_aa: ASSLASNTEAF

v_call: TRBV7-9
d_call: -
j_call: TRBJ2-3
cdr3_aa: AGSLDLAVETDTQY

v_call: TRBV6-5
d_call: TRBD1
j_call: TRBJ2-1
cdr3_aa: ASSYSRGRNNEQF

v_call: TRBV28
d_call: TRBD2
j_call: TRBJ2-7
cdr3_aa: ASTPGLAYYEQY

v_call: TRBV28
d_call: TRBD1
j_call: TRBJ2-1
cdr3_aa: ASSSGQGNNEQF

v_call: TRBV19
d_call: -
j_call: TRBJ1-1
cdr3_aa: ASSIAGATEAF

v_call: TRBV7-2
d_call: -
j_call: TRBJ1-1
cdr3_aa: ASSQKGGFTEAF

v_call: TRBV11-3
d_call: -
j_call: TRBJ2-5
cdr3_aa: ASSLASETQY

v_call: TRBV6-1
d_call: TRBD1
j_call: TRBJ2-2
cdr3_aa: ASIRDRGIGELF

v_call: TRBV6-6
d_call: -
j_call: TRBJ2-1
cdr3_aa: ANSYSIIGYNEQF

v_call: TRBV10-3
d_call: TRBD1
j_call: TRBJ1-1
cdr3_aa: AIRDRGRVSEAF

v_call: TRBV12-3/TRBV12-4
d_call: TRBD1
j_call: TRBJ1-1
cdr3_aa: ASRTGGLTEAF

v_call: TRBV20-1
d_call: TRBD2
j_call: TRBJ2-1
cdr3_aa: SARDPSGRRNEQF

v_call: TRBV6-6
d_call: -
j_call: TRBJ2-7
cdr3_aa: ASSYLRGSYEQY

v_call: TRBV7-2
d_call: -
j_call: TRBJ2-7
cdr3_aa: ASSDTPYEQY

v_call: TRBV28
d_call: TRBD2
j_call: TRBJ2-2
cdr3_aa: ASSLAGGPLGELF